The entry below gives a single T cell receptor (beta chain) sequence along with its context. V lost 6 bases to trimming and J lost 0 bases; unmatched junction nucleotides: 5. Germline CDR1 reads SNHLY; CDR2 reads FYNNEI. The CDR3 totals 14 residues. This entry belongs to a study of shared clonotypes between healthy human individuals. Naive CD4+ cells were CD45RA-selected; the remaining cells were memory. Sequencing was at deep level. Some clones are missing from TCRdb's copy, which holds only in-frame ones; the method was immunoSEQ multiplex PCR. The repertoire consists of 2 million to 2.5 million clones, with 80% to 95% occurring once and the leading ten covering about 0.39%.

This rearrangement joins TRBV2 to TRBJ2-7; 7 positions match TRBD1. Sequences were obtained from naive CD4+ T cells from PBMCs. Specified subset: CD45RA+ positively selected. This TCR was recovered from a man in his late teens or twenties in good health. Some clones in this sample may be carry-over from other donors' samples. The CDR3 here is CASRAGGSSYEQYF. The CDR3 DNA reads TGTGCCAGCAGGGCAGGGGGAAGCTCCTACGAGCAGTACTTC.